This T cell receptor beta chain was documented in a study of blood T cell repertoires in COVID-19. Overall study context: PBMCs, B-cell-depleted T cells, or T cells were the source of the cDNA or gDNA that made up the material.

Original analysis: Amplification of reference gene primers provided the estimated nucleated cell counts. Assay: immunoSEQ multiplex PCR; the TCRdb copy retains only in-frame clones and omits some. The V and J calls and the clone size are those of that table, but D and trimming were determined from the DNA. The sample contains 95,000 to 120,000 clones, more than 70% of which appear only once. The CDR3 covers 16 residues. Trimming at V came to 4 bases and at J to 4 bases, leaving 5 bases not matched to a gene. Germline V lookup: CDR1 SNHLY, CDR2 FYNNEI. V usage is TRBV2 and J usage is TRBJ2-7, with 15 positions matching TRBD2. Source material: peripheral blood. This sequence originates from a woman aged 70-85 years who had recovered from COVID-19. CDR3 DNA: TGTGCCAGCAGTGTTCCGGGACTAGCGGGAGGTTACGAGCAGTACTTC. Amino acid sequence: CASSVPGLAGGYEQYF.